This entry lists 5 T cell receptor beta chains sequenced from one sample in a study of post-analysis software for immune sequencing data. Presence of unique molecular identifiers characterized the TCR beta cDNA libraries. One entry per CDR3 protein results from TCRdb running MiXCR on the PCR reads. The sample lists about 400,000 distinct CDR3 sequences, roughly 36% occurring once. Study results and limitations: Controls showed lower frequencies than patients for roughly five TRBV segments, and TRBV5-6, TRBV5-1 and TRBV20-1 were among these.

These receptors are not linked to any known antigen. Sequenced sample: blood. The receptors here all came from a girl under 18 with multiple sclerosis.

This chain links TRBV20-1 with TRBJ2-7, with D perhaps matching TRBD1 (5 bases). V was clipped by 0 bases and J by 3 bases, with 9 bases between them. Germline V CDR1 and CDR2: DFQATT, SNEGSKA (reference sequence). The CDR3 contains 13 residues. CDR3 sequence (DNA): TGCAGTGCTAGAGATCAGGGAAACTACGAGCAGTACTTC. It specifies CSARDQGNYEQYF.

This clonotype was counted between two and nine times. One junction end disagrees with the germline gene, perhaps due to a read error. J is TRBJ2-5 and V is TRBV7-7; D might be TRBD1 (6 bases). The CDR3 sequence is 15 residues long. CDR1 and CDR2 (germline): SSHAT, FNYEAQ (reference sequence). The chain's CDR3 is CASSLSTAGEETQYF. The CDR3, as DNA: TGTGCTAGCAGCTTAAGTACGGCAGGGGAAGAGACCCAGTACTTC.

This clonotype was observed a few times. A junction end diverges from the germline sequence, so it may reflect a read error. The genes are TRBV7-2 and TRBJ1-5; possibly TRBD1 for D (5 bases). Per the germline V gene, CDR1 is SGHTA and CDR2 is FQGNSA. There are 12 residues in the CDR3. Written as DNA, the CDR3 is TGTGCCAGTAGCTTGGACACTCAGCCCCAGCATTTT. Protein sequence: CASSLDTQPQHF.

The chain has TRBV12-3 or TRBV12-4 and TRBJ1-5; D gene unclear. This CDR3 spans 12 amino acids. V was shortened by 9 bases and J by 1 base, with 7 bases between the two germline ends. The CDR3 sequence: CASSTSNQPQHF. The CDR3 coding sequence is TGTGCCAGTAGTACGAGCAATCAGCCCCAGCATTTT.

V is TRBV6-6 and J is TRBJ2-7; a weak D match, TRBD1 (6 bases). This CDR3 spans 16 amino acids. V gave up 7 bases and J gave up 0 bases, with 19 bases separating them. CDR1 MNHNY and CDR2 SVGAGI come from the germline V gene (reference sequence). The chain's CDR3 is CASTIQARGSSYEQYF. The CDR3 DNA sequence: TGTGCCAGCACTATTCAGGCGAGGGGGAGCTCCTACGAGCAGTACTTC.